This passage covers 24 T cell receptor beta chains from one sample sequenced in a study of OX40 agonist ivuxolimab in advanced cancers. Libraries were prepared by immunoSEQ multiplex PCR; TCRdb keeps only in-frame clonotypes and omits some of them. The sample contains over 65,000 clones, just under 95% of which appear only once. The input for sequencing was CD4+ or CD8+ T cells sorted from blood, taken in a trial of the OX40 agonist ivuxolimab. These receptors originate from an adult with an advanced solid tumor such as melanoma, head and neck, liver or kidney cancer.

The chain is built from TRBV10-3 and TRBJ2-3; D is unclear. CDR1 and CDR2 (germline): ENHRY, SYGVKD. The CDR3 contains 15 residues. V was trimmed by 0 bases and J by 6 bases, leaving 13 bases between them. CDR3 coding DNA: TGTGCCATCAGTGAGTCTAAAGGCACACAGGATACGCAGTATTTT. Its protein is CAISESKGTQDTQYF.

The chain recombines TRBV9 with TRBJ2-7; 10 bases map to TRBD2. Germline-derived CDR1 and CDR2 are SGDLS and YYNGEE. The CDR3 sequence is 16 residues long. With 4 bases clipped from V and 4 bases from J, the junction kept 11 bases outside the gene matches. CDR3 sequence: CASSTPRAGGPYEQYF. The CDR3 bases are TGTGCCAGCAGCACCCCCAGAGCGGGGGGGCCTTACGAGCAGTACTTC.

V and J are TRBV21-1 and TRBJ1-5; whether TRBD1, the table's D call, matches the DNA was not checked. TRBV21-1 constitutes a pseudogene. The CDR3 sequence is 15 residues long. CDR3 nucleotides: TGTGCCAGCAGCAGGAGCGGGACAGGGAATCAGCCCCAGCATTTT. Translation: CASSRSGTGNQPQHF.

The V call is TRBV10-2, the J call TRBJ2-7; D is undetermined. The CDR3 length is 11 residues. Germline CDR1 reads WSHSY; CDR2 reads SAAADI. With 5 bases removed from V and 4 bases from J, the gap between germline ends came to 6 bases. The DNA of the CDR3 is TGCGCCAGCAGTTTGGGATACGAGCAGTACTTC. Its protein product is CASSLGYEQYF.

The gene calls are TRBV4-2 and TRBJ2-7, with D tentatively TRBD2 (6 bases). The CDR3 loop spans 15 amino acids. Looked up from germline, CDR1 is LGHNA and CDR2 is YNFKEQ. The V and J ends lost 2 bases and 0 bases respectively, with 11 bases between them. The CDR3 DNA follows: TGTGCCAGCAGCCAATCACTAGCATCCTCCTACGAGCAGTACTTC. This translates into CASSQSLASSYEQYF.

This clone has just one count. The chain recombines TRBV6-4 with TRBJ2-2; TRBD1 matches 8 bases. The junction had 5 bases not matched to a gene; V was cut back by 4 bases and J by 4 bases. Germline values: CDR1 MRHNA, CDR2 SNTAGT. The CDR3 extends over 15 amino acids. The CDR3 DNA follows: TGTGCCAGCAGTGCCGGTACAGGGGGCACCGGGGAGCTGTTTTTT. This translates into CASSAGTGGTGELFF.

V is TRBV5-1 and J is TRBJ2-1, with D maybe TRBD2 (7 bases). The CDR3 length is 15 residues. The ends were cut back, 3 bases at V and 0 bases at J, with 10 bases in the middle. Germline assignment: CDR1 SGHRS and CDR2 YFSETQ. The CDR3 loop is CASSSGDYSYNEQFF. The DNA of the CDR3 is TGCGCCAGCAGCTCAGGGGACTACTCCTACAATGAGCAGTTCTTC. Based on the CDR3 plus reference TRBV5-1 and TRBJ2-1, the full variable domain is KAGVTQTPRYLIKTRGQQVTLSCSPISGHRSVSWYQQTPGQGLQFLFEYFSETQRNKGNFPGRFSGRQFSNSRSEMNVSTLELGDSALYLCASSSGDYSYNEQFFGPGTRLTVL.

The CDR3 region is CASSPQVTGSYEQYF. For the CDR3, the DNA is TGTGCCAGCAGTCCCCAAGTGACAGGATCCTACGAGCAGTACTTC. The V gene is TRBV27, the J gene TRBJ2-7, with D perhaps matching TRBD1 (6 bases). Between the trimmed V and J ends, which lost 5 bases and 1 base, there was a span of 15 bases. The CDR3 is made up of 15 amino acids. Germline assignment: CDR1 MNHEY and CDR2 SMNVEV (reference sequence).

This clone was seen a single time. The J gene is TRBJ2-1, the V gene TRBV6-7; D unresolved. TRBV6-7 is marked as an open reading frame, function uncertain. The CDR3 spans 11 residues. The CDR3 is CSEGSYNEQFF. CDR3 nucleotides: TGTTCGGAAGGCTCCTACAATGAGCAGTTCTTC.

The CDR3 DNA is TGTGCCAGTAGTCCTGGACAGGGTGATACTGAAGCTTTCTTT. Translation: CASSPGQGDTEAFF. This rearrangement joins TRBV19 to TRBJ1-1; 8 bases agree with TRBD1. With V trimmed by 5 bases and J by 5 bases, 7 bases remained unmatched. The CDR3 loop spans 14 amino acids. Germline assignment: CDR1 LNHDA and CDR2 SQIVND (reference sequence).

The chain is built from TRBV6-1 and TRBJ1-5; D is perhaps TRBD1 (6 bases). The length of the CDR3 is 16 residues. The germline gives CDR1 MNHNS, CDR2 SASEGT. Trimming pared 1 base from V and 5 bases from J, leaving 15 bases between. The CDR3: CASSEEGEVGYQPQHF. CDR3 nucleotides: TGTGCCAGCAGTGAAGAGGGGGAGGTAGGTTATCAGCCCCAGCATTTT.

With regard to this clone: One end of the junction is discordant with germline, which a read error may explain. Other DNA sequences within the sample encode an identical CDR3. J is TRBJ2-3 and V is TRBV11-2, with 11 bases matching TRBD2. The CDR3 loop spans 17 amino acids. Germline V gives CDR1 SGHAT, CDR2 FQNNGV. DNA for the CDR3: TGTGCCAGCAGCGGACGGGGACTAGCGGACCCCACAGATACACAGTATTTT. As protein: CASSGRGLADPTDTQYF.

The CDR3 bases are TGCGCCAGCAGCCCGGGGACTGGTTATGACGAGCAGTACTTC. As protein: CASSPGTGYDEQYF. The J gene is TRBJ2-7, the V gene TRBV4-1, with D maybe TRBD2 (6 bases). CDR1 is MGHRA, CDR2 YSYEKL, per germline. With 4 bases removed from V and 5 bases from J, the gap between germline ends came to 15 bases. This CDR3 region has 14 residues.

V is TRBV15 and J is TRBJ1-1; D is perhaps TRBD1 (6 bases). CDR1 and CDR2 from the germline V gene are LNHNV and YYDKDF (reference sequence). Trimming cost V 2 bases and J 3 bases, with 16 bases left between them. CDR3 length equals 16 residues. Written as DNA, the CDR3 is TGTGCCACCAGCAGAAAAGGTGGGCCAGGGGACACTGAAGCTTTCTTT. It translates to CATSRKGGPGDTEAFF.

Notes on this clone: Other DNA sequences in this specimen translate into the identical CDR3. The genes are TRBV30 and TRBJ2-3; 10 nucleotides agree with TRBD2. Per germline, CDR1 GTSNPN and CDR2 SVGIG (reference sequence). Losses at the gene ends were 0 bases for V and 0 bases for J; bases not matched to a gene: 0. The CDR3 runs 15 residues. The CDR3: CAWSVLAGSTDTQYF. In nucleotides, the CDR3 is TGTGCCTGGAGTGTACTAGCGGGGAGCACAGATACGCAGTATTTT.

This clone came up once. The chain links TRBV11-2 to TRBJ2-1; TRBD2 is a possible D gene (7 bases). V was pared by 5 bases and J by 4 bases, with 18 bases between. CDR3 length: 16 residues. CDR1 is SGHAT and CDR2 is FQNNGV in the germline V gene. The CDR3 spells CASSRSGGAIYNEQFF. Written as DNA, the CDR3 is TGTGCCAGCAGCCGCAGTGGGGGGGCCATTTACAATGAGCAGTTCTTC.

CDR3 amino acids: CASSFRRGETNEKLFF. CDR3 DNA: TGCGCCAGCAGCTTTCGCAGGGGAGAAACTAATGAAAAACTGTTTTTT. This chain uses TRBV5-1 with TRBJ1-4; maybe TRBD1 (6 bases). The CDR3 length is 16 residues. Trimming shortened V by 2 bases and J by 1 base, and 12 bases separated the two germline ends. The germline gives CDR1 SGHRS, CDR2 YFSETQ.

In regard to this clone: One end of the junction fails to match germline, which may point to a read error. The V gene is TRBV25-1, the J gene TRBJ2-2; unclear D gene. Germline-derived CDR1 and CDR2 are MGHDK and SYGVNS. The CDR3 runs to 13 residues. CDR3 sequence: CASSESYTGELFF. CDR3 sequence (DNA): TGTGCCAGCAGCGAATCTTACACCGGGGAGCTGTTTTTT. Using reference TRBV25-1 and TRBJ2-2 for the parts outside the CDR3, the full variable domain is EADIYQTPRYLVIGTGKKITLECSQTMGHDKMYWYQQDPGMELHLIHYSYGVNSTEKGDLSSESTVSRIRTEHFPLTLESARPSHTSQYLCASSESYTGELFFGEGSRLTVL.

CDR3 in DNA: TGTGCCAGCAGCAGCAACGGGGCAACCTACGAGCAGTACTTC. It codes for CASSSNGATYEQYF. The gene calls are TRBV5-6 and TRBJ2-7; either TRBD1 or TRBD2 may supply D (5 bases each). Trimming left V 4 bases short and J 2 bases short, with 13 bases between. There are 14 residues in the CDR3. Germline-derived CDR1 and CDR2 are SGHDT and YYEEEE.

The chain couples TRBV19 to TRBJ2-7, with 8 bases aligning to TRBD1. Germline V CDR1 and CDR2: LNHDA, SQIVND (reference sequence). The CDR3 is made up of 13 amino acids. Unmatched junction bases numbered 0, after V lost 1 base and J lost 4 bases. The chain's CDR3 is CASSIGTGYEQYF. The CDR3, as DNA: TGTGCCAGTAGTATAGGGACAGGGTACGAGCAGTACTTC.

By sample fraction, this clone is large (0.1 to 1%). This chain connects TRBV6-5 to TRBJ1-2; the match to TRBD1 covers 8 bases. V was pared by 10 bases and J by 0 bases, with 4 bases of the junction left unmatched. The CDR3 sequence is 13 residues long. The V gene's germline CDR1 is MNHEY and CDR2 SVGAGI. CDR3 region: CATPQGANYGYTF. The CDR3 region has the DNA TGTGCCACTCCACAGGGGGCTAACTATGGCTACACCTTC.

The chain is built from TRBV7-2 and TRBJ2-7; D is perhaps TRBD2 (5 bases). Germline V CDR1 and CDR2: SGHTA, FQGNSA. There are 11 residues in the CDR3. Trimming took off 6 bases at V and 9 bases at J, with 12 bases between the two ends. CDR3 bases: TGTGCCAGCAGGGGCCCCCGGGGGCAGTACTTC. Translation: CASRGPRGQYF.

The chain recombines TRBV10-3 with TRBJ1-6, with 7 bases that match TRBD1. After removal of 6 bases from V and 6 bases from J, the junction contained 2 bases not matched to a gene. The germline CDR1 and CDR2 sequences are ENHRY and SYGVKD. The CDR3 extends over 13 amino acids. This CDR3 reads CAIRTGINSPLHF. The CDR3 DNA is TGTGCCATCAGGACAGGGATTAATTCACCCCTCCACTTT.

This chain joins TRBV9 and TRBJ2-3; D unclear. There are 14 residues in the CDR3. CDR1 SGDLS and CDR2 YYNGEE come from the germline V gene. V lost 4 bases, J lost 2 bases, and 11 bases lay in between. The CDR3 DNA follows: TGTGCCAGCAGCTCGTGGTTCGACACAGATACGCAGTATTTT. Translating it yields CASSSWFDTDTQYF.